Listed here are 27 T cell receptor beta chains from one sample, sequenced in a study of shared clonotypes between healthy human individuals (dated by TCRdb to about 2020). Library construction relied on the immunoSEQ multiplex PCR assay. Sourced from immuneACCESS, this table was stored by TCRdb with only in-frame sequences that have V and J called. A share of the clones is absent; for the studies checked, an unresolved V gene accounts for under half, and the remainder has no known explanation. In all, the sample holds about 1 million clones, and approximately 68% of those were seen once. The ten largest clones represent over 1.3% of the sample. Sequencing was performed on memory CD4+ T cells sorted from blood. The cell subset or site label of this sample denotes: CD45RA-negative fraction. These receptors all stem from a man aged 18 to 29 in good health.

The chain carries TRBV6-5 and TRBJ2-5; 12 bases match TRBD1. The CDR3 has 14 amino acids. The junction had 6 bases not matched to a gene; V was cut back by 5 bases and J by 8 bases. The V gene's germline CDR1 is MNHEY and CDR2 SVGAGI. CDR3 region: CASSTGTGGLTQYF. The CDR3 coding sequence is TGTGCCAGCAGTACCGGGACAGGGGGCCTTACCCAGTACTTC.

The chain employs TRBV9 and TRBJ2-3, with TRBD2 matching 11 bases. V was pared by 4 bases and J by 3 bases, with 7 bases of the junction left unmatched. From germline, CDR1 is SGDLS and CDR2 YYNGEE. This CDR3 is 16 amino acids long. CDR3 region: CASSPQTSGSTDTQYF. The CDR3 DNA sequence: TGTGCCAGCAGCCCACAAACTAGCGGGAGTACAGATACGCAGTATTTT.

Worth noting for this clone: The same CDR3 is also encoded by other DNA sequences in this sample. The CDR3 loop is CASSQLAGTYNEQFF. The CDR3 coding sequence is TGTGCCAGCTCCCAACTAGCGGGAACCTACAATGAGCAGTTCTTC. The rearrangement uses TRBV18 and TRBJ2-1; 10 bases line up with TRBD2. Losses at the gene ends were 6 bases for V and 2 bases for J; bases not matched to a gene: 4. Germline CDR1 and CDR2: KGHSH and LQKENI. The CDR3 has 15 amino acids.

The gene calls are TRBV7-3 and TRBJ1-1; D unresolved. Germline-derived CDR1 and CDR2 are SGHTA and FQGTGA. With 8 bases removed from V and 2 bases from J, the gap between germline ends came to 12 bases. The CDR3 length is 13 residues. The CDR3 spells CASGRTVNTEAFF. The CDR3, as DNA: TGTGCCAGCGGCCGGACGGTAAACACTGAAGCTTTCTTT.

Concerning this clone itself: A much larger clone sits a single nucleotide away, making a read error possible. V usage is TRBV6-6 and J usage is TRBJ1-1; the match to TRBD1 covers 8 bases. Germline loops: CDR1 MNHNY, CDR2 SVGAGI (reference sequence). Losses at the gene ends were 6 bases for V and 1 base for J; bases not matched to a gene: 4. This CDR3 contains 14 residues. CDR3 sequence (DNA): TGTGCCAGCAGACCCGGGACAGGGAACACTGAAGCTTTCTTT. As protein: CASRPGTGNTEAFF.

V gene TRBV11-2 combines with J gene TRBJ2-1, with TRBD2 matching 10 bases. The CDR3 runs to 15 residues. Losses at the gene ends were 2 bases for V and 10 bases for J; bases not matched to a gene: 8. The germline gives CDR1 SGHAT, CDR2 FQNNGV. The CDR3 DNA sequence: TGTGCCAGCAGCTTACGGCTAGCGGGAGTCGGAGAGCAGTTCTTC. Translating it yields CASSLRLAGVGEQFF.

The sample holds one count of this clone. V gene TRBV12-5 combines with J gene TRBJ2-7; 10 positions agree with TRBD1. V gave up 5 bases and J gave up 2 bases; unmatched junction bases: 9. CDR1 and CDR2 (germline): LGHNT, FRNRAP. The CDR3 has 16 residues. CDR3 in amino acids: CASGDQGQGTTYEQYF. The CDR3 nucleotides are TGTGCTAGTGGTGACCAGGGACAGGGGACTACCTACGAGCAGTACTTC. The variable domain in full, completed from reference TRBV12-5 and TRBJ2-7, reads DARVTQTPRHKVTEMGQEVTMRCQPILGHNTVFWYRQTMMQGLELLAYFRNRAPLDDSGMPKDRFSAEMPDATLATLKIQPSEPRDSAVYFCASGDQGQGTTYEQYFGPGTRLTVT.

This sequence joins TRBV19 and TRBJ1-2, with D maybe TRBD1 (6 bases). The germline V gene has CDR1 LNHDA and CDR2 SQIVND (reference sequence). The CDR3 is made up of 12 amino acids. V was cut by 7 bases and J by 8 bases, with 14 bases left in between. CDR3 residues: CASNNRVQGYTF. CDR3 sequence (DNA): TGTGCCAGTAACAACAGGGTTCAAGGCTACACCTTC.

The V gene is TRBV19, the J gene TRBJ2-1; 13 nucleotides match TRBD2. The V gene's germline CDR1 is LNHDA and CDR2 SQIVND (reference sequence). The CDR3 length is 16 residues. V was clipped by 5 bases and J by 10 bases; unmatched bases: 11. CDR3 bases: TGTGCCAGTAGTCCCGGGACTAGCGGGGTCCTGTTAGAGCAGTTCTTC. Its protein is CASSPGTSGVLLEQFF.

The CDR3: CASSGGLAGGYEQYF. The CDR3 DNA follows: TGTGCCAGCAGCGGAGGACTAGCGGGAGGGTACGAGCAGTACTTC. The chain recombines TRBV5-4 with TRBJ2-7; 15 positions agree with TRBD2. Germline CDR1 reads SGHNT; CDR2 reads YYREEE (reference sequence). The CDR3 has 15 residues. The V segment lost 4 bases and the J segment 4 bases; nucleotides outside the gene matches: 3.

The chain recombines TRBV21-1 with TRBJ1-1; the DNA was not used to check the table's D call, TRBD1. TRBV21-1 is reported as a pseudogene. The CDR3 covers 16 residues. CDR3 sequence (DNA): TGTGCCAGCAGCAACGACAGGGGGCAAAGGAACACTGAAGCTTTCTTT. The encoded protein is CASSNDRGQRNTEAFF.

This clone was seen a single time. The chain uses TRBV19 and TRBJ1-5, with TRBD1 matching over 8 bases. V lost 7 bases and J lost 5; bases outside the gene matches: 7. This CDR3 has 14 residues. The germline V gene encodes CDR1 LNHDA and CDR2 SQIVND (reference sequence). DNA of the CDR3: TGTGCCAGTAATAGTGCAGGGGGCCATCAGCCCCAGCATTTT. This codes for CASNSAGGHQPQHF. Based on the CDR3 plus reference TRBV19 and TRBJ1-5, the full variable domain is DGGITQSPKYLFRKEGQNVTLSCEQNLNHDAMYWYRQDPGQGLRLIYYSQIVNDFQKGDIAEGYSVSREKKESFPLTVTSAQKNPTAFYLCASNSAGGHQPQHFGDGTRLSIL.

A word on this clone: Other DNA sequences within the sample encode an identical CDR3. The rearrangement links TRBV6-5 to TRBJ2-6; no definite D call. The CDR3 contains 12 residues. V lost 6 bases and J lost 4, with 4 bases in between. In germline, CDR1 is MNHEY, CDR2 SVGAGI. CDR3 sequence: CASREGANVLTF. Here the CDR3 DNA reads TGTGCCAGCAGGGAGGGGGCCAACGTCCTGACTTTC.

Concerning this clone itself: Other DNA sequences of this sample code for an identical CDR3. The chain has TRBV9 and TRBJ1-1; 7 positions match TRBD1. The CDR3 covers 15 residues. Germline-derived CDR1 and CDR2 are SGDLS and YYNGEE. V shed 4 bases and J 0 bases; nucleotides not matched to a gene: 6. CDR3 nucleotides: TGTGCCAGCAGCCCCCGACAGGGCCTGAACACTGAAGCTTTCTTT. It yields the protein CASSPRQGLNTEAFF.

This chain links TRBV7-2 with TRBJ1-1, with D possibly being TRBD1 (6 bases). The V gene's germline CDR1 is SGHTA and CDR2 FQGNSA. This CDR3 has 14 residues. The ends were cut back, 3 bases at V and 6 bases at J, with 14 bases in the middle. DNA of the CDR3: TGTGCCAGCAGCTTTAGGGGGGAATGGGCTGAAGCTTTCTTT. Its translation is CASSFRGEWAEAFF. Complete variable domain (other parts from reference TRBV7-2 and TRBJ1-1): GAGVSQSPSNKVTEKGKDVELRCDPISGHTALYWYRQSLGQGLEFLIYFQGNSAPDKSGLPSDRFSAERTGGSVSTLTIQRTQQEDSAVYLCASSFRGEWAEAFFGQGTRLTVV.

The V call is TRBV5-1, the J call TRBJ1-2; D gene unclear. Germline V gene lookup returns CDR1 SGHRS and CDR2 YFSETQ. CDR3 size: 13 residues. V was shortened by 1 base and J by 4 bases, with 8 bases between the two germline ends. DNA for the CDR3: TGCGCCAGCAGCTTGAGTCAGGTCTATGGCTACACCTTC. This encodes CASSLSQVYGYTF.

The V gene is TRBV25-1, the J gene TRBJ2-5; 7 bases line up with TRBD1. Germline V gene lookup returns CDR1 MGHDK and CDR2 SYGVNS. This CDR3 comprises 15 residues. Losses at the gene ends were 5 bases for V and 3 bases for J; bases not matched to a gene: 9. CDR3 loop: CASSSPTGTEETQYF. CDR3 sequence (DNA): TGTGCCAGCAGTTCTCCGACAGGGACCGAAGAGACCCAGTACTTC.

The chain links TRBV19 to TRBJ1-2; 11 nucleotides line up with TRBD1. Germline loops: CDR1 LNHDA, CDR2 SQIVND (reference sequence). V trimming: 5 bases; J trimming: 8 bases; junction bases outside the gene matches: 4. This CDR3 spans 13 amino acids. CDR3 in amino acids: CASSPGTGGGYTF. CDR3 bases: TGTGCCAGTAGTCCCGGGACAGGGGGAGGCTACACCTTC.

As for this clone: Given a much more abundant clone one base away, this may be a read error. The J gene is TRBJ2-7, the V gene TRBV5-6; 9 bases map to TRBD2. V shed 2 bases and J 0 bases; nucleotides not matched to a gene: 0. The CDR3 is 14 amino acids. Germline V gene sequence: CDR1 SGHDT, CDR2 YYEEEE. The CDR3 DNA reads as TGTGCCAGCAGCTTTAGCGGGAGCTCCTACGAGCAGTACTTC. This gives the protein CASSFSGSSYEQYF. Combining the CDR3 with reference TRBV5-6 and TRBJ2-7 gives the whole variable domain DAGVTQSPTHLIKTRGQQVTLRCSPKSGHDTVSWYQQALGQGPQFIFQYYEEEERQRGNFPDRFSGHQFPNYSSELNVNALLLGDSALYLCASSFSGSSYEQYFGPGTRLTVT.

The table lists this clone with a count of one. The genes are TRBV19 and TRBJ2-2; TRBD1 agrees at 11 bases. This CDR3 is 15 amino acids long. J gave up 5 bases and V 4 bases, and 3 bases lay outside the gene matches. In germline, CDR1 is LNHDA, CDR2 SQIVND (reference sequence). DNA of the CDR3: TGTGCCAGTAGTACGGGACAGGGGGGGACCGGGGAGCTGTTTTTT. Its protein product is CASSTGQGGTGELFF.

This clone was seen ten or more times. The chain links TRBV13 to TRBJ1-1; the D gene is possibly TRBD1 (6 bases). V was shortened by 5 bases and J by 4 bases, with 14 bases between the two germline ends. CDR3 length: 14 residues. The germline CDR1 and CDR2 sequences are PRHDT and FYEKMQ (reference sequence). CDR3 amino acids: CASSRDQGSTEAFF. CDR3 nucleotide sequence: TGTGCCAGCAGCCGGGATCAGGGGAGCACTGAAGCTTTCTTT.

The J gene is TRBJ1-1, the V gene TRBV2; D unresolved. The ends were cut back, 11 bases at V and 4 bases at J, with 11 bases in the middle. This CDR3 is 11 amino acids long. The germline V gene encodes CDR1 SNHLY and CDR2 FYNNEI. CDR3 in amino acids: CASLRATEAFF. The CDR3 DNA sequence: TGTGCCTCCCTTCGGGCCACTGAAGCTTTCTTT.

The genes are TRBV5-1 and TRBJ2-4; D call uncertain. The germline CDR1 and CDR2 sequences are SGHRS and YFSETQ. The ends were cut back, 5 bases at V and 6 bases at J, with 15 bases in the middle. The CDR3 consists of 14 residues. The CDR3 is CASSSYGGGNIQYF. DNA for the CDR3: TGCGCCAGCAGTTCGTATGGCGGCGGAAACATTCAGTACTTC.

V is TRBV15 and J is TRBJ2-3; D perhaps matches TRBD2 (5 bases). CDR1 and CDR2 (germline): LNHNV, YYDKDF (reference sequence). V was trimmed by 9 bases and J by 1 base, leaving 11 bases between them. This CDR3 is built from 13 residues. CDR3 DNA sequence: TGTGCCACACAGAGGGTCCGCACAGATACGCAGTATTTT. It translates to CATQRVRTDTQYF. The whole variable domain, filled in from reference TRBV15 and TRBJ2-3, reads DAMVIQNPRYQVTQFGKPVTLSCSQTLNHNVMYWYQQKSSQAPKLLFHYYDKDFNNEADTPDNFQSRRPNTSFCFLDIRSPGLGDTAMYLCATQRVRTDTQYFGPGTRLTVL.

CDR3: CASRTGELRGEKLFF. The CDR3 nucleotides are TGTGCCAGTAGAACGGGCGAGTTAAGGGGTGAAAAACTGTTTTTT. The chain uses TRBV19 and TRBJ1-4, with D perhaps TRBD1 (5 bases). The CDR3 loop spans 15 amino acids. The V end lost 6 bases, the J end lost 7 bases, and 18 bases lay between the germline ends. CDR1 and CDR2 from the germline V gene are LNHDA and SQIVND (reference sequence).

This chain connects TRBV2 to TRBJ2-2, with D possibly being TRBD1 (6 bases). This CDR3 comprises 16 residues. CDR1 and CDR2 from the germline V gene are SNHLY and FYNNEI. Trimming removed 10 bases from V and 0 bases from J, with 18 bases in between. The CDR3: CATPLQGMTNTGELFF. CDR3 nucleotide sequence: TGTGCCACCCCACTCCAGGGGATGACGAACACCGGGGAGCTGTTTTTT.

The chain uses TRBV27 and TRBJ1-2; 9 bases agree with TRBD1. Trimming took 4 bases from V and 2 from J; bases not matched to a gene: 5. The CDR3 covers 15 residues. Germline V gene data show CDR1 as MNHEY and CDR2 as SMNVEV (reference sequence). DNA for the CDR3: TGTGCCAGCAGTTCGCGACAGGGGGGGAACTATGGCTACACCTTC. Its protein is CASSSRQGGNYGYTF.